The table lists the clone carrying this T cell receptor (beta chain) with a few counts. Its target is not known. This specimen belongs to a study of cytomegalovirus exposure and HLA in healthy donors. J was trimmed by 0 bases and V by 3 bases; bases with no gene match: 6. The CDR3 has 16 amino acids. Germline-derived CDR1 and CDR2 are LNHDA and SQIVND (reference sequence). With 60 Vbeta and 13 Jbeta primers, the PCR was carried out. Libraries were prepared by immunoSEQ multiplex PCR; TCRdb keeps only in-frame clonotypes and omits some of them. This table has 80,000 or so clones, approximately 66% appearing once. Whole-study findings and limits: TRBV6-2, TRBV6-3 and other indistinguishable V segments were excluded. The study assumed roughly uniform donor sequencing depth for presence/absence analyses.

This clonotype was obtained from a male donor in good health and CMV-seropositive. Sequences were obtained from PBMCs. This rearrangement joins TRBV19 to TRBJ2-3; 7 bases agree with TRBD2. For the CDR3, the DNA is TGTGCCAGTAGTATTCTCCCTAGCGGTAGCACAGATACGCAGTATTTT. Residues: CASSILPSGSTDTQYF. Full variable domain (remainder filled in from reference TRBV19 and TRBJ2-3): DGGITQSPKYLFRKEGQNVTLSCEQNLNHDAMYWYRQDPGQGLRLIYYSQIVNDFQKGDIAEGYSVSREKKESFPLTVTSAQKNPTAFYLCASSILPSGSTDTQYFGPGTRLTVL.